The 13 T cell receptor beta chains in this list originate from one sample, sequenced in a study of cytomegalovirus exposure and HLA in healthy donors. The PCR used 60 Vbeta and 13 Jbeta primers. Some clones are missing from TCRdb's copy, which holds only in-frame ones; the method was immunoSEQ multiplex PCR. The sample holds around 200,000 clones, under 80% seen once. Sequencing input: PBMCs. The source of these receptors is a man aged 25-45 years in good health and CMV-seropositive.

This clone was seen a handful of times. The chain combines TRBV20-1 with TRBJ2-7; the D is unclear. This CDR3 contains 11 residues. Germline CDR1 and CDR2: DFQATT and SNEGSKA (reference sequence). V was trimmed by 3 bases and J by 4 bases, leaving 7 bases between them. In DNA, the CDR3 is TGCAGTGCTAGCTCGGAGTACGAGCAGTACTTC. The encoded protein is CSASSEYEQYF.

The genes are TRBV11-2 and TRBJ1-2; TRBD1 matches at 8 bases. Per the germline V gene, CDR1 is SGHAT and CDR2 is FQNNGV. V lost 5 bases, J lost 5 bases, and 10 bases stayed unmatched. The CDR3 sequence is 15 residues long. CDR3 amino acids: CASSPRGRGEYGYTF. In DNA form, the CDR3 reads TGTGCCAGCAGCCCCAGGGGGCGCGGGGAATATGGCTACACCTTC. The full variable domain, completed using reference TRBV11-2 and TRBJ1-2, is EAGVAQSPRYKIIEKRQSVAFWCNPISGHATLYWYQQILGQGPKLLIQFQNNGVVDDSQLPKDRFSAERLKGVDSTLKIQPAKLEDSAVYLCASSPRGRGEYGYTFGSGTRLTVV.

CDR3 coding DNA: TGCGCCAGCAGCTTGGCCCGGGATTTTCGAGGACAGGGAAGGAATGAGCAGTTCTTC. Its protein product is CASSLARDFRGQGRNEQFF. The rearrangement uses TRBV5-1 and TRBJ2-1; 8 nucleotides agree with TRBD1. This CDR3 has 19 amino acids. V shed 0 bases and J 7 bases; nucleotides not matched to a gene: 18. The germline gives CDR1 SGHRS, CDR2 YFSETQ.

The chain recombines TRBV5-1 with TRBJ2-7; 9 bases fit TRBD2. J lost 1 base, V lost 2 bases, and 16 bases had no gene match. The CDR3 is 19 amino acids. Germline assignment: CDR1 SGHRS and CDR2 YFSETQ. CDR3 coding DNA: TGCGCCAGCAGCTTCGACCGGCTAGCGGGATCGGGTCTATCCTACGAGCAGTACTTC. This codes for CASSFDRLAGSGLSYEQYF.

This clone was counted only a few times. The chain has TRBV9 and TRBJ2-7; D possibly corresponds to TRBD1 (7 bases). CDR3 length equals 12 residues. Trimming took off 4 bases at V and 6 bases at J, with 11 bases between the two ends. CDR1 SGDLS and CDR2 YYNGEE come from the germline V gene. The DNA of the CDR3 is TGTGCCAGCAGCCAGGGGGGTCGCGAGCAGTACTTC. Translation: CASSQGGREQYF.

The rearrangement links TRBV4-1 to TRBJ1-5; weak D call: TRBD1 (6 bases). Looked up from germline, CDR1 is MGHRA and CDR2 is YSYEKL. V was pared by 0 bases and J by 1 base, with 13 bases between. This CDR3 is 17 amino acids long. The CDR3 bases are TGCGCCAGCAGCCAAGAATTTGAGGGGGTAAGCAATCAGCCCCAGCATTTT. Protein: CASSQEFEGVSNQPQHF.

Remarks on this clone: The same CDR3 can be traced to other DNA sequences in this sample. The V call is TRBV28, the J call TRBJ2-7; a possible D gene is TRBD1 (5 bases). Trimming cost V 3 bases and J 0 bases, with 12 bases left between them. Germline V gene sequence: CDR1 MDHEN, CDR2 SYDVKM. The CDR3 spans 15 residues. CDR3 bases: TGTGCCAGCAGTTTTGGCCAGGGCACCTCCTACGAGCAGTACTTC. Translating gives CASSFGQGTSYEQYF.

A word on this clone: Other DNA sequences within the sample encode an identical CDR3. The DNA for the CDR3 is TGTGCCTGGAGGGCATCGACAAACACTGAAGCTTTCTTT. Amino acid sequence: CAWRASTNTEAFF. This chain links TRBV30 with TRBJ1-1, with no clear D. Per germline, CDR1 GTSNPN and CDR2 SVGIG (reference sequence). V was trimmed by 3 bases and J by 2 bases, leaving 10 bases between them. This CDR3 is 13 amino acids long.

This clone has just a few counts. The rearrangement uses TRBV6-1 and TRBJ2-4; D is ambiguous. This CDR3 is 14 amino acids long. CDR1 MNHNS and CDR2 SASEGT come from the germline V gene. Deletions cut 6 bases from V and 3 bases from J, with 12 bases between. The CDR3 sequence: CASSGRYLKNIQYF. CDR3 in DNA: TGTGCCAGCAGCGGTAGATACCTCAAAAACATTCAGTACTTC.

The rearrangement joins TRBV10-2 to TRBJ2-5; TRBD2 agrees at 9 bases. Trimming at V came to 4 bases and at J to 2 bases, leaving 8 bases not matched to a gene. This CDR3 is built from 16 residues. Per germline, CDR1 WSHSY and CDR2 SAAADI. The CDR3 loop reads CASSVFRAGGQETQYF. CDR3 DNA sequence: TGCGCCAGCAGTGTATTTCGGGCGGGGGGGCAAGAGACCCAGTACTTC.

CDR3 region: CASSSTGNYGYTF. As DNA, the CDR3 is TGTGCCAGCAGCTCGACAGGGAACTATGGCTACACCTTC. J is TRBJ1-2 and V is TRBV6-5; 7 bases align to TRBD1. Germline V lookup: CDR1 MNHEY, CDR2 SVGAGI. The CDR3 sequence is 13 residues long. V shed 6 bases, J shed 2 bases, and the junction held 3 bases outside the gene matches.

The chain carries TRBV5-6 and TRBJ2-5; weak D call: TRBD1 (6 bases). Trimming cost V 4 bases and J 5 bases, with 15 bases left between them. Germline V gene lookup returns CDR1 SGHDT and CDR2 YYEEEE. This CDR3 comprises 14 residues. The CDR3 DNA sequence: TGTGCCAGCAGCGCCTCGGGCACAGGGGAGACCCAGTACTTC. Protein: CASSASGTGETQYF. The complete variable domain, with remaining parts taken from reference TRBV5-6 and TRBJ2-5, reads DAGVTQSPTHLIKTRGQQVTLRCSPKSGHDTVSWYQQALGQGPQFIFQYYEEEERQRGNFPDRFSGHQFPNYSSELNVNALLLGDSALYLCASSASGTGETQYFGPGTRLLVL.

CDR3 in amino acids: CASSSVQDYEQYF. CDR3 nucleotide sequence: TGTGCCAGCAGCTCCGTACAAGACTACGAGCAGTACTTC. This chain uses TRBV7-2 with TRBJ2-7; no reliable D call. This CDR3 has 13 amino acids. Germline V gene sequence: CDR1 SGHTA, CDR2 FQGNSA. Between the trimmed V and J ends, which lost 4 bases and 3 bases, there was a span of 10 bases. The complete variable domain, with remaining parts taken from reference TRBV7-2 and TRBJ2-7, reads GAGVSQSPSNKVTEKGKDVELRCDPISGHTALYWYRQSLGQGLEFLIYFQGNSAPDKSGLPSDRFSAERTGGSVSTLTIQRTQQEDSAVYLCASSSVQDYEQYFGPGTRLTVT.